The next 6 T cell receptor beta chains were all read from a single sample in a study of T-cell reconstitution after alpha-beta-depleted transplantation in children (dated by TCRdb to 2016 to 2018). Library prep was done by PCR. Instrument used: Illumina HiSeq 2500. TCR library preparation used molecular barcoding, with unique molecular identifiers applied to normalize quantification of the TCRbeta repertoire. TCRdb itself trimmed the public reads at Q25 with fastp, ran MiXCR and retained productive beta chains. Every entry covers one CDR3 protein and lists the most common genes and DNA from its rows. This sample is represented by roughly 180,000 distinct CDR3 sequences; roughly 11% of them were singletons. The ten most abundant clones make up 13% of the sample. Interpreted using the paper, the treatment or condition label stands for: allogeneic hematopoietic cell transplantation with graft depleted of TCRalphabeta T cells and CD19 B cells.

Material: PBMCs, obtained before TCRalphabeta/CD19-depleted stem cell transplant. Source of these receptors: a boy aged 2 to 10 with acute myeloid leukemia, due to receive a stem cell transplant.

This clonotype was recorded many times. The gene calls are TRBV21-1 and TRBJ2-3; TRBD2, the D gene given by the table, was not confirmed from the DNA. TRBV21-1 is recorded as a pseudogene. The CDR3 sequence is 18 residues long. The CDR3 here is CASSKASGGPPGADTQYF. The CDR3 DNA sequence: TGTGCCAGCAGCAAAGCAAGCGGGGGGCCACCCGGAGCAGATACGCAGTATTTT.

There are many counts of this clonotype. This chain links TRBV20-1 with TRBJ2-3; TRBD2 is a possible D gene (6 bases). The CDR3 has 13 residues. CDR1 DFQATT and CDR2 SNEGSKA come from the germline V gene (reference sequence). Between the trimmed V and J ends, which lost 1 base and 5 bases, there was a span of 10 bases. CDR3: CSARGLDEDTQYF. The CDR3 region has the DNA TGCAGTGCTAGAGGACTAGACGAAGATACGCAGTATTTT.

This clonotype showed up many times. The V and J genes are TRBV27 and TRBJ1-1, with a tentative D call TRBD1 (5 bases). The ends were cut back, 5 bases at V and 0 bases at J, with 16 bases in the middle. The germline CDR1 and CDR2 sequences are MNHEY and SMNVEV (reference sequence). This CDR3 contains 16 residues. CDR3 nucleotide sequence: TGTGCCAGCAGTCCCGACCCGGGACGGATGAACACTGAAGCTTTCTTT. Its protein product is CASSPDPGRMNTEAFF.

This clonotype was found many times. The rearrangement joins TRBV20-1 to TRBJ2-1; TRBD2 matches at 9 bases. CDR3 length: 13 residues. V was pared by 5 bases and J by 3 bases, with 2 bases of the junction left unmatched. CDR1 and CDR2 (germline): DFQATT, SNEGSKA (reference sequence). In nucleotides, the CDR3 is TGCAGTGCTGGGACTAGCATCTACAATGAGCAGTTCTTC. Protein product: CSAGTSIYNEQFF.

This clonotype was seen repeatedly, ten times or more. The J gene is TRBJ2-1, the V gene TRBV4-1, with D hard to call. The CDR3 is made up of 12 amino acids. Trimming removed 1 base from V and 5 bases from J, with 3 bases in between. CDR1 and CDR2 from the germline V gene are MGHRA and YSYEKL. This CDR3 is CASSQVNNEQFF. The CDR3 region has the DNA TGCGCCAGCAGCCAAGTGAACAATGAGCAGTTCTTC.

This clonotype was found many times. The V call is TRBV7-6, the J call TRBJ2-4, with 7 bases that match TRBD1. V shed 5 bases, J shed 2 bases, and the junction held 15 bases outside the gene matches. The CDR3 runs 18 residues. In germline, CDR1 is SGHVS, CDR2 FNYEAQ. Here the CDR3 reads CASSPGHRQGVTKNIQYF. The CDR3 coding sequence is TGTGCCAGCAGCCCAGGCCACAGACAGGGAGTAACCAAAAACATTCAGTACTTC.